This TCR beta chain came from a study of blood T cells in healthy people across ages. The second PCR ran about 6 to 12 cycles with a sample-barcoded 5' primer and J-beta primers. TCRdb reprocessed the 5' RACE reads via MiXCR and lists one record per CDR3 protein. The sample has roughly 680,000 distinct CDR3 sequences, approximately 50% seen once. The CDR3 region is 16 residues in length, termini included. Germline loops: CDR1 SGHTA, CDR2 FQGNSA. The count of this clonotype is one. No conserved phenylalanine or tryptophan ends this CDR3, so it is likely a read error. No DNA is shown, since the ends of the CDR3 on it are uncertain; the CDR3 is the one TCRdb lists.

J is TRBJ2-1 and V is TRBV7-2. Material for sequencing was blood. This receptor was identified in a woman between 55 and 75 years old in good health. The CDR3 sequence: CASRPLLGSSYNEQLV.